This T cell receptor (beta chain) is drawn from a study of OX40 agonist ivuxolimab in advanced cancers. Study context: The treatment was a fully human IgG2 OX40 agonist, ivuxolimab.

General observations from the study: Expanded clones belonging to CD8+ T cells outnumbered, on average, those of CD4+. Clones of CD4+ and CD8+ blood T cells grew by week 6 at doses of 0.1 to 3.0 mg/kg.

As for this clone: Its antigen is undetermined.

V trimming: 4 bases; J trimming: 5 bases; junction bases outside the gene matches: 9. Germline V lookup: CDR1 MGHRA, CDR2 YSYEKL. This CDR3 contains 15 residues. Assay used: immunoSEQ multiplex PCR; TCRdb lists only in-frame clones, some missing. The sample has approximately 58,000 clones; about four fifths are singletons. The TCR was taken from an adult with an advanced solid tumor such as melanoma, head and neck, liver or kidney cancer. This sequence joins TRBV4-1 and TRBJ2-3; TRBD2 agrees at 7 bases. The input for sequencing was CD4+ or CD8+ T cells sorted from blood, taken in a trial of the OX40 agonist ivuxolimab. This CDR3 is CASSLSGRGGDTQYF. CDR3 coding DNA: TGCGCCAGCAGCCTATCAGGGAGGGGAGGAGATACGCAGTATTTT.